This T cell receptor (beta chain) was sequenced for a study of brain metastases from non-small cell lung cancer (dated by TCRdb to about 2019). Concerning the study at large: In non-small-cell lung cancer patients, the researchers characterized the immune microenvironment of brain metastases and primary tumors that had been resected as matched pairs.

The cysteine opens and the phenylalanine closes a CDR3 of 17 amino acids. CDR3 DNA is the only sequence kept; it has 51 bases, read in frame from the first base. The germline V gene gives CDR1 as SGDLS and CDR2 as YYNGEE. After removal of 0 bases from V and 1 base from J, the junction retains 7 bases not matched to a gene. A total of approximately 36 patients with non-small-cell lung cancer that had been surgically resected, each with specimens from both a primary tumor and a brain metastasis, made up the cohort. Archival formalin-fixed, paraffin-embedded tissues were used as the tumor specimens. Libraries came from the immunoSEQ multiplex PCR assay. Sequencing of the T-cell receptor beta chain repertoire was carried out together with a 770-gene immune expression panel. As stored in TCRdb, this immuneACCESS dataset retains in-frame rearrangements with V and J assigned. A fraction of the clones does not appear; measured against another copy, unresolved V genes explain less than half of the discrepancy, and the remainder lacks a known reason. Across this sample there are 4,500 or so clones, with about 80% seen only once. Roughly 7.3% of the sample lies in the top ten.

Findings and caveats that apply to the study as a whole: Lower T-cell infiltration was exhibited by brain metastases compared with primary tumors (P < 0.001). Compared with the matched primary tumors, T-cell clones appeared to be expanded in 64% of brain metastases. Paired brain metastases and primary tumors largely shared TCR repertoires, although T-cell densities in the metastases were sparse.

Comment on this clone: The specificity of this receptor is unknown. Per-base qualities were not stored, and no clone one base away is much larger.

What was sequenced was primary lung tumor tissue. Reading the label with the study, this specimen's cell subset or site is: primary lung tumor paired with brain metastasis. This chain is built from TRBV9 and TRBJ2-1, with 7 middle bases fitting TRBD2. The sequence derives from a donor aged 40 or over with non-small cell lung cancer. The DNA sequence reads TGTGCCAGCAGCGTAGTTGGGGCTAGCGGATCCTACAATGAGCAGTTCTTC. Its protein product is CASSVVGASGSYNEQFF.